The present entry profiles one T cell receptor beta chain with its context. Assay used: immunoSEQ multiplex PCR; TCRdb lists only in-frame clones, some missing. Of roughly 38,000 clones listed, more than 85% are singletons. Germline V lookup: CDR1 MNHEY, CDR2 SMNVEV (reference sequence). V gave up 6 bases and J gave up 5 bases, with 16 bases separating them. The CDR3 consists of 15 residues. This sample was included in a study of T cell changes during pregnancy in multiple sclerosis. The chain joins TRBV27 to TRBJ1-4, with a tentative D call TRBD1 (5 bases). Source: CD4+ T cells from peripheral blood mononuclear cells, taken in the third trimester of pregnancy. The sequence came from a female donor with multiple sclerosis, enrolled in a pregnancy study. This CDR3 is CASSSLLRGNEKLFF. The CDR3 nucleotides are TGTGCCAGCAGCTCCCTCCTCCGGGGGAATGAAAAACTGTTTTTT.